This paragraph reports one T cell receptor (beta chain). Its specificity is not known. This entry comes from a study of T cell responses to AZD1222 COVID-19 vaccine. Study-wide findings and caveats: The breadth and depth of Spike-specific TCRs increased once two AZD1222 doses had been given.

The CDR3 runs 15 residues. The germline V gene encodes CDR1 SGHNT and CDR2 YYREEE (reference sequence). Trimming took off 0 bases at V and 2 bases at J, with 11 bases between the two ends. Libraries were prepared by immunoSEQ multiplex PCR; TCRdb keeps only in-frame clonotypes and omits some of them. The repertoire holds about 96,000 clones, with roughly 90% as singletons. The genes are TRBV5-4 and TRBJ1-2, with TRBD1 as a possible D gene (5 bases). The sequences come from peripheral blood, collected on day 0 of AZD1222 vaccination. The clonotype comes from an adult in good health. This CDR3 is CASSLGRGVNYGYTF. DNA of the CDR3: TGTGCCAGCAGCTTGGGTCGAGGGGTGAACTATGGCTACACCTTC.